These 25 T cell receptor beta chains came from one sample sequenced in a study of T cells in Graves' hyperthyroidism and ophthalmopathy. Authors of the study amplified TCR beta CDR3 regions from RNA transcripts. First-round RT-PCR of the TCR CDR3 relied on the HTBI primer set. TCRdb fed the multiplex PCR reads into MiXCR, producing one record per CDR3 protein. The data contain about 530,000 distinct CDR3 sequences, over 15% of them seen just once; the ten biggest clones take up around 17%. Sequencing input: blood. These receptor sequences come from a young woman with Graves' ophthalmopathy.

The V gene is TRBV11-2, the J gene TRBJ1-2; the match to TRBD1 covers 7 bases. From germline, CDR1 is SGHAT and CDR2 FQNNGV. With V trimmed by 0 bases and J by 3 bases, 4 bases remained unmatched. The CDR3 loop spans 15 amino acids. CDR3 coding DNA: TGTGCCAGCAGCTTAGATCCAGGGGGGGACTATGGCTACACCTTC. Amino acids: CASSLDPGGDYGYTF.

This clonotype was seen a handful of times. The chain joins TRBV5-1 to TRBJ2-1; tentative D call: TRBD1 (6 bases). The CDR3 loop spans 15 amino acids. V lost 2 bases to trimming and J lost 2 bases, with 11 bases between them. Germline CDR1 SGHRS, CDR2 YFSETQ. The CDR3 region is CASSLTGLAYNEQFF. The CDR3 nucleotides read TGCGCCAGCAGCTTAACAGGGCTAGCCTACAATGAGCAGTTCTTC.

This clonotype has a count of ten or more. This sequence joins TRBV7-3 and TRBJ2-1, with a weak D call TRBD2 (5 bases). The germline gives CDR1 SGHTA, CDR2 FQGTGA. Trimming pared 0 bases from V and 8 bases from J, leaving 14 bases between. This CDR3 spans 15 amino acids. CDR3 sequence: CASSLTGWLRDEQFF. The CDR3 DNA is TGTGCCAGCAGCTTAACGGGGTGGTTGAGGGATGAGCAGTTCTTC.

In this sample, this clonotype turned up a few times. The gene calls are TRBV19 and TRBJ1-1, with 7 bases lining up with TRBD1. Germline CDR1 and CDR2: LNHDA and SQIVND (reference sequence). Trimming cost V 7 bases and J 5 bases; bases outside gene matches: 10. The CDR3 extends over 14 amino acids. CDR3 sequence (DNA): TGTGCCAGTATAAGGGGGCAGGGAGGAACTGAAGCTTTCTTT. Translated, it gives CASIRGQGGTEAFF. Supplemented by reference TRBV19 and TRBJ1-1, the full variable domain reads DGGITQSPKYLFRKEGQNVTLSCEQNLNHDAMYWYRQDPGQGLRLIYYSQIVNDFQKGDIAEGYSVSREKKESFPLTVTSAQKNPTAFYLCASIRGQGGTEAFFGQGTRLTVV.

Details on this clonotype: A much larger clone lies one base from this, so it may be a read error. The DNA for the CDR3 is TGTGCCGGGACTAGCGGGAGCACAGATACGCAGTATTTT. This encodes CAGTSGSTDTQYF. The chain recombines TRBV10-3 with TRBJ2-3, with 12 bases lining up with TRBD2. Germline V gene lookup returns CDR1 ENHRY and CDR2 SYGVKD. V dropped 11 bases and J dropped 0; count of bases not matched to a gene: 0. The CDR3 sequence is 13 residues long.

This clonotype appeared many times. This chain joins TRBV27 and TRBJ1-1; D is unresolved. CDR3 length: 14 amino acids. Deletions cut 6 bases from V and 2 bases from J, with 13 bases between. The germline CDR1 and CDR2 sequences are MNHEY and SMNVEV (reference sequence). Here the CDR3 DNA reads TGTGCCAGCAGCAACCGGGTGGGTAACACTGAAGCTTTCTTT. Translated, it gives CASSNRVGNTEAFF.

This clonotype has only a few counts. V and J are TRBV5-8 and TRBJ2-5, with TRBD1 matching over 7 bases. Per the germline V gene, CDR1 is SGHTS and CDR2 is YDEGEE. The CDR3 runs to 14 residues. Unmatched junction bases numbered 7, after V lost 4 bases and J lost 4 bases. The CDR3 spells CASSRLQGRETQYF. The CDR3 nucleotides read TGTGCCAGCAGCCGGCTACAGGGGCGAGAGACCCAGTACTTC.

This clonotype was observed many times. The chain has TRBV27 and TRBJ2-1; 10 bases map to TRBD2. J lost 4 bases, V lost 7 bases, and 13 bases had no gene match. The germline CDR1 and CDR2 sequences are MNHEY and SMNVEV (reference sequence). The CDR3 length is 17 residues. The CDR3 loop reads CASNPLGVAGGYNEQFF. The CDR3 DNA follows: TGTGCCAGCAACCCCCTAGGGGTAGCGGGGGGATACAATGAGCAGTTCTTC.

The CDR3 nucleotides read TGTGCCAGCAGTGTCCAGGGGGGGTCCTATAATTCACCCCTCCACTTT. This sequence encodes CASSVQGGSYNSPLHF. The chain uses TRBV6-1 and TRBJ1-6; 7 bases are a match to TRBD1. V was pared by 4 bases and J by 1 base, with 4 bases of the junction left unmatched. The CDR3 length is 16 residues. CDR1 is MNHNS and CDR2 is SASEGT in the germline V gene.

This clonotype has only a few counts. This sequence joins TRBV4-1 and TRBJ1-4; no definite D call. The CDR3 is 16 amino acids. V was trimmed by 1 base and J by 0 bases, leaving 9 bases between them. Germline CDR1 MGHRA, CDR2 YSYEKL. DNA for the CDR3: TGCGCCAGCAGCCAAGTCCCCACTGCAACTAATGAAAAACTGTTTTTT. Protein sequence: CASSQVPTATNEKLFF.

The V and J genes are TRBV5-1 and TRBJ2-7, with a weak D call TRBD1 (5 bases). The CDR3 is 12 amino acids. V was clipped by 1 base and J by 9 bases, with 11 bases between them. Germline V CDR1 and CDR2: SGHRS, YFSETQ. The CDR3 DNA reads as TGCGCCAGCAGCTTGCCCGACAGAGGGCAGTACTTC. This translates into CASSLPDRGQYF. Full variable domain (missing parts from reference TRBV5-1 and TRBJ2-7): KAGVTQTPRYLIKTRGQQVTLSCSPISGHRSVSWYQQTPGQGLQFLFEYFSETQRNKGNFPGRFSGRQFSNSRSEMNVSTLELGDSALYLCASSLPDRGQYFGPGTRLTVT.

This rearrangement joins TRBV12-3 or TRBV12-4 to TRBJ2-3; D unresolved. This CDR3 has 16 residues. Trimming shortened V by 7 bases and J by 1 base, and 18 bases separated the two germline ends. The CDR3 sequence is CASTPAETFCTDTQYF. CDR3 nucleotides: TGTGCCAGCACCCCCGCCGAGACATTTTGCACAGATACGCAGTATTTT.

This clonotype has more than one count but fewer than ten. The V gene is TRBV3-1, the J gene TRBJ2-2; possible D gene TRBD2, 5 bases. The germline CDR1 and CDR2 sequences are LGHDT and YNNKEL (reference sequence). Trimming left V 3 bases short and J 2 bases short, with 10 bases between. This CDR3 spans 15 amino acids. As DNA, the CDR3 is TGTGCCAGCAGCCATAGCCGGACTAACACCGGGGAGCTGTTTTTT. It encodes CASSHSRTNTGELFF.

This clonotype has a count of ten or more. The genes are TRBV9 and TRBJ2-1, with TRBD2 matching over 7 bases. The CDR3 loop spans 14 amino acids. Germline CDR1 reads SGDLS; CDR2 reads YYNGEE. Trimming at V came to 0 bases and at J to 4 bases, leaving 1 base not matched to a gene. CDR3 protein: CASSVGGGYNEQFF. The CDR3 DNA is TGTGCCAGCAGCGTAGGGGGAGGGTACAATGAGCAGTTCTTC.

Comments on this clonotype: A read error is likely, as this CDR3 ends without the conserved phenylalanine or tryptophan. The chain joins TRBV28 to TRBJ1-3, with D unresolved. CDR1 and CDR2 from the germline V gene are MDHEN and SYDVKM. CDR3 length: 14 amino acids. V lost 6 bases, J lost 4 bases, and 13 bases lay in between. The CDR3 nucleotides are TGTGCCAGCAGCCCGCTCGGGTTAGGAAACACCATATATCTT. Amino acids: CASSPLGLGNTIYL.

This clonotype was counted many times. The chain joins TRBV5-1 to TRBJ2-2; TRBD1 or TRBD2 may be the D gene (5 bases each). The CDR3 consists of 15 residues. Germline lookup yields CDR1 SGHRS and CDR2 YFSETQ. Trimming pared 4 bases from V and 1 base from J, leaving 11 bases between. The CDR3 reads CASSPGTKNTGELFF. CDR3 DNA: TGCGCCAGCAGCCCCGGGACGAAGAACACCGGGGAGCTGTTTTTT. The entire variable domain, with the rest obtained from reference TRBV5-1 and TRBJ2-2, is as follows: KAGVTQTPRYLIKTRGQQVTLSCSPISGHRSVSWYQQTPGQGLQFLFEYFSETQRNKGNFPGRFSGRQFSNSRSEMNVSTLELGDSALYLCASSPGTKNTGELFFGEGSRLTVL.

This clonotype occurred a few times. This rearrangement joins TRBV5-1 to TRBJ2-2, with D perhaps being TRBD1 or TRBD2 (5 bases each). V was trimmed by 0 bases and J by 6 bases, leaving 15 bases between them. The germline V gene encodes CDR1 SGHRS and CDR2 YFSETQ. CDR3 length equals 16 residues. As DNA, the CDR3 is TGCGCCAGCAGCTTGGTCGGGGCCAGCCGAGCCGGGGAGCTGTTTTTT. The encoded protein is CASSLVGASRAGELFF.

This clonotype was seen a handful of times. The rearrangement joins TRBV7-2 to TRBJ1-4; D gene unclear. V was cut by 3 bases and J by 8 bases, with 16 bases left in between. The CDR3 is 15 residues long. The germline V gene encodes CDR1 SGHTA and CDR2 FQGNSA. The CDR3: CASSLAHLGKEKLFF. CDR3 bases: TGTGCCAGCAGCTTGGCCCATCTCGGGAAGGAAAAACTGTTTTTT.

The table lists this clonotype with a few counts. The chain carries TRBV11-2 and TRBJ2-1; TRBD2 matches at 10 bases. CDR3 length: 16 amino acids. The V segment lost 0 bases and the J segment 6 bases; nucleotides outside the gene matches: 5. Germline CDR1 is SGHAT and CDR2 is FQNNGV. The DNA of the CDR3 is TGTGCCAGCAGCTTAGATGTTGCTAGCGGGGGCAATGAGCAGTTCTTC. This sequence encodes CASSLDVASGGNEQFF.

This sequence joins TRBV27 and TRBJ2-3; TRBD2 might be the D (5 bases). Trimming left V 6 bases short and J 5 bases short, with 15 bases between. The CDR3 length is 14 residues. Germline assignment: CDR1 MNHEY and CDR2 SMNVEV (reference sequence). The CDR3 loop is CASRTNGAGDTQYF. CDR3 nucleotides: TGTGCCAGCAGAACCAACGGTGCGGGAGATACGCAGTATTTT.

The sample holds many counts of this clonotype. This chain uses TRBV28 with TRBJ1-2, with D unresolved. This CDR3 is 15 amino acids long. Germline-derived CDR1 and CDR2 are MDHEN and SYDVKM. V lost 5 bases to trimming and J lost 3 bases, with 16 bases between them. The DNA of the CDR3 is TGTGCCAGCAGTATCTGGACCGGGCGAGACTATGGCTACACCTTC. Encoded protein: CASSIWTGRDYGYTF.

This clonotype occurred many times. V gene TRBV6-1 combines with J gene TRBJ2-3; D remains unclear. V was trimmed by 5 bases and J by 2 bases, leaving 17 bases between them. This CDR3 contains 16 residues. Germline V gives CDR1 MNHNS, CDR2 SASEGT. CDR3 bases: TGTGCCAGCAGTCTCGGACCGGGCATCCACACAGATACGCAGTATTTT. This translates into CASSLGPGIHTDTQYF.

As for this clonotype: This may be a read error: a much more frequent sequence differs by one nucleotide. The chain is built from TRBV7-2 and TRBJ2-1; either TRBD1 or TRBD2 may fit D (5 bases each). CDR1 and CDR2 from the germline V gene are SGHTA and FQGNSA. This CDR3 comprises 14 residues. V gave up 4 bases and J gave up 8 bases, with 15 bases separating them. The CDR3 DNA reads TGTGCCAGCAGCTCCCCGGGGACGTGGGATGAGCAGTTCTTC. Protein sequence: CASSSPGTWDEQFF.

This clonotype was found many times. The chain couples TRBV2 to TRBJ1-1; unclear D gene. This CDR3 spans 13 amino acids. Germline V CDR1 and CDR2: SNHLY, FYNNEI. With 4 bases removed from V and 3 bases from J, the gap between germline ends came to 9 bases. CDR3 coding DNA: TGTGCCAGCAGTGTCGGGTTATACACTGAAGCTTTCTTT. This gives the protein CASSVGLYTEAFF.

As regards this clonotype: A much larger clone differs from this one at a single base, so this may be a read error. The gene calls are TRBV11-2 and TRBJ2-1; 13 positions agree with TRBD2. Germline values: CDR1 SGHAT, CDR2 FQNNGV. The CDR3 has 15 amino acids. The V gene end was trimmed by 7 bases and the J gene end by 8 bases; junction bases not matched to a gene: 8. DNA of the CDR3: TGTGCCAGCACCCCTAGGACTAGCGGGGGCGATGAGCAGTTCTTC. Translated: CASTPRTSGGDEQFF.